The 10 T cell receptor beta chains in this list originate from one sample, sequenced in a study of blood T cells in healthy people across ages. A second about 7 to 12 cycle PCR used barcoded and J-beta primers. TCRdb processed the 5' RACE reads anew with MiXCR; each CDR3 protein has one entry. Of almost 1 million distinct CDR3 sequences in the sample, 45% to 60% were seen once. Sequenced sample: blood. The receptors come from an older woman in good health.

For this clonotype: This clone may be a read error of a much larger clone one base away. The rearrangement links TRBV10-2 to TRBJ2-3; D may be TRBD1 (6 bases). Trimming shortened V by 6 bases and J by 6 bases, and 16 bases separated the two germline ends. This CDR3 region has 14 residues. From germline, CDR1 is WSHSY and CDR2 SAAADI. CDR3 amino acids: CASRLDRAGDTQYF. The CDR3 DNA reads TGCGCCAGCAGGCTGGACAGAGCAGGGGATACGCAGTATTTT.

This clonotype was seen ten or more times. The CDR3 nucleotides read TGTGCCAGCAGGCTTGGGTTCGGAACCAGCGACACAGATACGCAGTATTTT. The encoded protein is CASRLGFGTSDTDTQYF. The chain uses TRBV7-2 and TRBJ2-3; D call uncertain. Trimming took off 6 bases at V and 2 bases at J, with 21 bases between the two ends. The germline CDR1 and CDR2 sequences are SGHTA and FQGNSA. The CDR3 runs 17 residues. The full variable domain, completed using reference TRBV7-2 and TRBJ2-3, is GAGVSQSPSNKVTEKGKDVELRCDPISGHTALYWYRQSLGQGLEFLIYFQGNSAPDKSGLPSDRFSAERTGGSVSTLTIQRTQQEDSAVYLCASRLGFGTSDTDTQYFGPGTRLTVL.

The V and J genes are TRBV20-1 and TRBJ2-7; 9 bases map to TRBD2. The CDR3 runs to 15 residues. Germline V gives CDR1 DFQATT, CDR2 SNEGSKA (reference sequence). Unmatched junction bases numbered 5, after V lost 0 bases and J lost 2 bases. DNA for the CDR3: TGCAGTGCTAGAGATCTGACTAGCGGTGCCTACGAGCAGTACTTC. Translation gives CSARDLTSGAYEQYF.

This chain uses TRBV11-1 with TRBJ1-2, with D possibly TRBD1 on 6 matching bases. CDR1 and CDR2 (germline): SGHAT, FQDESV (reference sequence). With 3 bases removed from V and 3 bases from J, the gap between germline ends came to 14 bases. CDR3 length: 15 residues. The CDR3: CASSFRQDTHYGYTF. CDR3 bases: TGTGCCAGCAGCTTTCGACAGGATACTCACTATGGCTACACCTTC.

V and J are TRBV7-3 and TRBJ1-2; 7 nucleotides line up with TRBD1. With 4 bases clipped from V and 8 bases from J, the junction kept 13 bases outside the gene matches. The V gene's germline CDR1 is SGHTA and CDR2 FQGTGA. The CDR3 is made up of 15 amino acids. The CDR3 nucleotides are TGTGCCAGCAGCTATAGGACAGGCAGTAGTGAGGGCTACACCTTC. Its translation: CASSYRTGSSEGYTF.

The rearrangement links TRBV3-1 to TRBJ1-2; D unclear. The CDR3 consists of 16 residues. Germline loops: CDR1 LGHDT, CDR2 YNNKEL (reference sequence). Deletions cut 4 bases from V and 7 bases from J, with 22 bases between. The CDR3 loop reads CASSRLRMRDKVGYTF. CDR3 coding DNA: TGTGCCAGCAGCCGGCTACGAATGCGTGATAAGGTTGGCTACACCTTC.

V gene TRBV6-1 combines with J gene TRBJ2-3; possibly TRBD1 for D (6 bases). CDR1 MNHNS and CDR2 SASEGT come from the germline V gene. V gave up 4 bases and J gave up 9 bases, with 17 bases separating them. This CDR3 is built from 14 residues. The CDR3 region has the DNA TGTGCCAGCAGTGGATCCCGAGCAGGGGAGACGCAGTATTTT. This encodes CASSGSRAGETQYF.

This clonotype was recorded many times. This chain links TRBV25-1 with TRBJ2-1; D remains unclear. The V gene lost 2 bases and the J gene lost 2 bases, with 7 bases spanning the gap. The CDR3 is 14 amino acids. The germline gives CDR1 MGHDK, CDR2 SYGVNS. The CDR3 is CASSEPGTYNEQFF. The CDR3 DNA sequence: TGTGCCAGCAGTGAACCAGGAACCTACAATGAGCAGTTCTTC.

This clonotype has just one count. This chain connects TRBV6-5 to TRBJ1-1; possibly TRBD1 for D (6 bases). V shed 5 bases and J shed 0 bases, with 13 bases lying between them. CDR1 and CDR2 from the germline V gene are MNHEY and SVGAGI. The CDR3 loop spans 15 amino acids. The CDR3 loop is CASSPDRRLNTEAFF. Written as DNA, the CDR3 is TGTGCCAGCAGTCCCGACAGGCGTTTGAACACTGAAGCTTTCTTT.

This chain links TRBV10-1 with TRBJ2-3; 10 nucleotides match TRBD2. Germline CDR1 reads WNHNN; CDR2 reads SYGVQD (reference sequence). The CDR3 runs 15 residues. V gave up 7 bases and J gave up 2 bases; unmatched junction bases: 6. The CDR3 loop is CASNPSGSLTDTQYF. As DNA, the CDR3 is TGCGCCAGCAATCCTAGCGGGAGCCTCACAGATACGCAGTATTTT.